The 23 T cell receptor beta chains reported below all come from one sample, sequenced in a study of T cell responses to AZD1222 COVID-19 vaccine. Sequencing used immunoSEQ multiplex PCR; TCRdb keeps in-frame clones, though not all of them. The sample includes over 100,000 clones, 86% of them seen just once. The material sequenced was peripheral blood, taken on day 0 of AZD1222 vaccination. All receptors derive from an adult in good health.

In its sample, this clone was seen once. The chain employs TRBV20-1 and TRBJ1-5; D perhaps matches TRBD1 (6 bases). The germline gives CDR1 DFQATT, CDR2 SNEGSKA (reference sequence). V was trimmed by 5 bases and J by 7 bases, leaving 9 bases between them. This CDR3 has 11 amino acids. CDR3 sequence reads: CSAQGLQPQHF. The CDR3 DNA is TGCAGTGCTCAGGGGTTACAGCCCCAGCATTTT.

The count of this clone is one. The chain links TRBV19 to TRBJ1-4; TRBD1 agrees at 7 bases. The junction had 21 bases not matched to a gene; V was cut back by 6 bases and J by 14 bases. The CDR3 has 16 residues. Germline V gene lookup returns CDR1 LNHDA and CDR2 SQIVND (reference sequence). DNA of the CDR3: TGTGCCAGTAGCGACTACTCAGGGGGTTCCCCTCGGGGGCTGTTTTTT. This encodes CASSDYSGGSPRGLFF.

The V gene is TRBV11-2, the J gene TRBJ2-5; D is unresolved. Trimming stripped 4 bases from V and 0 bases from J, with 9 bases between. CDR1 and CDR2 from the germline V gene are SGHAT and FQNNGV. CDR3 length: 14 residues. The CDR3 bases are TGTGCCAGCAGCTCGACACGTTACCAAGAGACCCAGTACTTC. It yields the protein CASSSTRYQETQYF.

This clone has just one count. The gene calls are TRBV11-2 and TRBJ2-1; D is undetermined. V was trimmed by 0 bases and J by 7 bases, leaving 7 bases between them. The CDR3 totals 13 residues. Germline CDR1 is SGHAT and CDR2 is FQNNGV. CDR3 DNA sequence: TGTGCCAGCAGCTTAGATCGTGGGAATGAGCAGTTCTTC. It codes for CASSLDRGNEQFF.

The rearrangement joins TRBV7-2 to TRBJ1-2; no clear D gene. This CDR3 region has 13 residues. The V end was cut by 0 bases, the J end by 7 bases, with 9 bases between. CDR1 is SGHTA, CDR2 FQGNSA, per germline. Here the CDR3 reads CASSLAQGSGYTF. CDR3 nucleotide sequence: TGTGCCAGCAGCTTAGCGCAAGGGAGTGGCTACACCTTC.

CDR3 sequence reads: CASSHWDRKDQPQHF. DNA of the CDR3: TGTGCCAGCAGTCACTGGGACAGGAAAGATCAGCCCCAGCATTTT. The rearrangement uses TRBV6-2 or TRBV6-3 and TRBJ1-5, with TRBD1 identical over 8 bases. The CDR3 runs 15 residues. Germline lookup yields CDR1 MNHEY and CDR2 SVGEGT. V lost 5 bases and J lost 5; bases outside the gene matches: 8.

This rearrangement joins TRBV6-1 to TRBJ2-3; TRBD1 aligns across 8 bases. Germline assignment: CDR1 MNHNS and CDR2 SASEGT. The V segment lost 2 bases and the J segment 6 bases; nucleotides outside the gene matches: 10. The CDR3 is 16 amino acids. CDR3: CASSELAGGVFDTQYF. CDR3 sequence (DNA): TGTGCCAGCAGTGAATTGGCAGGGGGCGTCTTTGATACGCAGTATTTT.

The V gene is TRBV7-2, the J gene TRBJ2-1, with D possibly matching TRBD1 (6 bases). The length of the CDR3 is 17 residues. Per germline, CDR1 SGHTA and CDR2 FQGNSA. The V end was cut by 6 bases, the J end by 8 bases, with 26 bases between. The CDR3 DNA sequence: TGTGCCAGCAGTTCAAGAACGGGACAAAGCTCGTCCTATGAGCAGTTCTTC. Its protein is CASSSRTGQSSSYEQFF.

This clone appeared once. The chain carries TRBV10-3 and TRBJ2-7; possibly TRBD1 for D (6 bases). V was cut by 3 bases and J by 3 bases, with 21 bases left in between. The CDR3 contains 17 residues. The germline V gene has CDR1 ENHRY and CDR2 SYGVKD. The CDR3 nucleotides read TGTGCCATCAGTGACGTGGACAGACCAACCGCCCACTACGAGCAGTACTTC. This translates into CAISDVDRPTAHYEQYF.

In this sample, this clone turned up a few times. V is TRBV6-5 and J is TRBJ1-2; no clear D gene. The CDR3 consists of 15 residues. CDR1 is MNHEY, CDR2 SVGAGI, per germline. With 5 bases removed from V and 4 bases from J, the gap between germline ends came to 17 bases. The CDR3 sequence: CASSPELTRFYGYTF. CDR3 nucleotides: TGTGCCAGCAGTCCTGAACTTACACGCTTCTATGGCTACACCTTC.

The chain uses TRBV5-6 and TRBJ1-2; unclear D gene. Germline V gene data show CDR1 as SGHDT and CDR2 as YYEEEE. This CDR3 comprises 14 residues. V dropped 4 bases and J dropped 8 bases, with 18 bases sitting between them. The CDR3 bases are TGTGCCAGCAGCCTGCGGAGGGTTTCTTGGGGCTACACCTTC. Encoded protein: CASSLRRVSWGYTF.

The rearrangement joins TRBV2 to TRBJ2-1; D gene uncertain. The V and J ends lost 9 bases and 5 bases respectively, with 8 bases between them. This CDR3 contains 11 residues. CDR1 SNHLY and CDR2 FYNNEI come from the germline V gene. CDR3 DNA sequence: TGTGCCAGTGACCGCAACAATGAGCAGTTCTTC. The encoded protein is CASDRNNEQFF.

This chain joins TRBV3-1 (or the pseudogene TRBV3-2) and TRBJ2-2; 9 bases align to TRBD2. CDR3 size: 17 residues. The germline CDR1 and CDR2 sequences are LGHDT and YNNKEL (reference sequence). The ends lost 4 bases at V and 6 bases at J; junction bases unmatched: 12. This CDR3 is CASSPPLESGRSGELFF. CDR3 DNA: TGTGCCAGCAGCCCCCCCCTCGAGAGCGGGAGGTCCGGGGAGCTGTTTTTT.

The DNA for the CDR3 is TGTGCCAGTAGTACAGATTCTGGAAACACCATATATTTT. Translated, it gives CASSTDSGNTIYF. The V gene is TRBV19, the J gene TRBJ1-3; D is uncertain. Deletions cut 4 bases from V and 1 base from J, with 5 bases between. Germline V gene data show CDR1 as LNHDA and CDR2 as SQIVND (reference sequence). The CDR3 has 13 amino acids.

V is TRBV5-5 and J is TRBJ2-7; possible D gene TRBD1, 6 bases. V lost 5 bases, J lost 3 bases, and 15 bases lay in between. Per germline, CDR1 SGHKS and CDR2 YYEKEE (reference sequence). The CDR3 has 14 amino acids. The CDR3 nucleotides are TGTGCCAGCAGTTTCAGGGGATTCCTCTACGAGCAGTACTTC. Translating it yields CASSFRGFLYEQYF.

This clone showed up just once. This chain connects TRBV28 to TRBJ1-6; no reliable D call. Germline loops: CDR1 MDHEN, CDR2 SYDVKM. The CDR3 is made up of 12 amino acids. The V gene lost 6 bases and the J gene lost 0 bases, with 0 bases spanning the gap. CDR3 loop: CASSSYNSPLHF. The CDR3 bases are TGTGCCAGCAGCTCCTATAATTCACCCCTCCACTTT.

The chain has TRBV5-6 and TRBJ2-7; 11 bases line up with TRBD2. The CDR3 runs to 16 residues. V gave up 4 bases and J gave up 4 bases; unmatched junction bases: 10. The germline CDR1 and CDR2 sequences are SGHDT and YYEEEE. The CDR3, as DNA: TGTGCCAGCAGCCCCTTCAGTCTAGCGGGGGGATACGAGCAGTACTTC. Its protein product is CASSPFSLAGGYEQYF. Variable domain in full (rest from reference TRBV5-6 and TRBJ2-7): DAGVTQSPTHLIKTRGQQVTLRCSPKSGHDTVSWYQQALGQGPQFIFQYYEEEERQRGNFPDRFSGHQFPNYSSELNVNALLLGDSALYLCASSPFSLAGGYEQYFGPGTRLTVT.

J is TRBJ1-1 and V is TRBV5-4; possibly TRBD1 for D (6 bases). Trimming removed 5 bases at V and 0 bases at J, with 14 bases between. This CDR3 is built from 15 residues. The germline gives CDR1 SGHNT, CDR2 YYREEE (reference sequence). The chain's CDR3 is CASRAGHQMNTEAFF. CDR3 coding DNA: TGTGCCAGCAGGGCGGGACACCAGATGAACACTGAAGCTTTCTTT.

This clone was observed a single time. The chain uses TRBV28 and TRBJ2-5; 7 nucleotides line up with TRBD1. The CDR3 covers 16 residues. V was pared by 3 bases and J by 5 bases, with 12 bases of the junction left unmatched. From germline, CDR1 is MDHEN and CDR2 SYDVKM. For the CDR3, the DNA is TGTGCCAGCAGTTTGGGTATACAGGGGTATGGTGAGACCCAGTACTTC. It is translated as CASSLGIQGYGETQYF.

The V call is TRBV4-2, the J call TRBJ2-5, with 13 bases matching TRBD2. CDR3 length equals 15 residues. With 4 bases clipped from V and 7 bases from J, the junction kept 6 bases outside the gene matches. Germline V gene sequence: CDR1 LGHNA, CDR2 YNFKEQ. CDR3 bases: TGTGCCAGCAGCCCCAGGGGACTAGCGGGGCGGACCCAGTACTTC. This translates into CASSPRGLAGRTQYF.

V is TRBV2 and J is TRBJ2-5, with 10 bases fitting TRBD2. The CDR3 spans 16 residues. CDR1 is SNHLY and CDR2 is FYNNEI in the germline V gene. V shed 5 bases and J 1 base; nucleotides not matched to a gene: 7. CDR3: CASSPGTSVPQETQYF. In DNA, the CDR3 is TGTGCCAGCAGTCCCGGGACTAGCGTCCCCCAAGAGACCCAGTACTTC. Full variable domain (missing parts from reference TRBV2 and TRBJ2-5): EPEVTQTPSHQVTQMGQEVILRCVPISNHLYFYWYRQILGQKVEFLVSFYNNEISEKSEIFDDQFSVERPDGSNFTLKIRSTKLEDSAMYFCASSPGTSVPQETQYFGPGTRLLVL.

The chain has TRBV4-2 and TRBJ1-3; D unclear. V was cut by 1 base and J by 3 bases, with 4 bases left in between. Looked up from germline, CDR1 is LGHNA and CDR2 is YNFKEQ. This CDR3 contains 13 residues. The CDR3, as DNA: TGTGCCAGCAGCCAAGTAGGTGGAAACACCATATATTTT. Protein sequence: CASSQVGGNTIYF.

The rearrangement joins TRBV6-1 to TRBJ1-1; D may be TRBD1 (5 bases). Trimming took off 0 bases at V and 10 bases at J, with 12 bases between the two ends. The CDR3 sequence is 13 residues long. Germline V CDR1 and CDR2: MNHNS, SASEGT. The CDR3 loop is CASSEAHRSGAFF. CDR3 bases: TGTGCCAGCAGTGAAGCGCACAGGTCGGGAGCTTTCTTT.